This is a list of T cell receptor beta chains from one sample in a study of blood T cell repertoires in COVID-19. The table came from immunoSEQ multiplex PCR; TCRdb's copy has only in-frame clones and leaves some out. The profile shows 110,000 or so clones, over 70% of them singletons. The specimen sequenced was peripheral blood. These receptor sequences come from a man aged 45 to 65 with acute or convalescent COVID-19. Each CDR3 is given with its conserved first and last residue. A D gene is named only where the DNA matches it firmly. Clone size appears in some rows only: once, few, many, or a class for an expanded clone.

TRBV6-5	TRBJ1-4	.	.	CASTAGGLNEKLFF	TGTGCCAGCACCGCAGGAGGCCTAAATGAAAAACTGTTTTTT
TRBV29-1	TRBJ1-2	TRBD1	once	CSVVRRGQDGYTF	TGCAGCGTTGTGCGAAGGGGGCAGGATGGCTACACCTTC
TRBV5-6	TRBJ1-2	.	few	CASSFGDRGYTF	TGTGCCAGCAGCTTCGGGGATAGGGGCTACACCTTC
TRBV30	TRBJ2-1	TRBD1	.	CAWSGQGYNEQFF	TGTGCCTGGAGTGGACAGGGCTACAATGAGCAGTTCTTC
TRBV20-1	TRBJ2-1	TRBD1	.	CSARGTGMFF	TGCAGTGCTAGAGGGACAGGGATGTTCTTC
TRBV5-1	TRBJ2-3	TRBD2	.	CATSPTSGASTDTQYF	TGCGCCACCTCGCCGACTAGCGGGGCTAGCACAGATACGCAGTATTTT
TRBV5-1	TRBJ2-5	.	.	CASSDGRGRETQYF	TGCGCCAGCAGCGACGGACGAGGGAGGGAGACCCAGTACTTC
TRBV9	TRBJ1-2	.	.	CASSVEVRGGGYTF	TGTGCCAGCAGCGTAGAAGTTCGGGGAGGTGGCTACACCTTC
TRBV15	TRBJ1-5	.	.	CATSQYEEPQHF	TGTGCCACCAGCCAATACGAGGAGCCCCAGCATTTT
TRBV5-1	TRBJ1-1	.	.	CASSLDLLGPNTEAFF	TGCGCCAGCAGCCTGGATTTGTTGGGCCCGAACACTGAAGCTTTCTTT
TRBV6-5	TRBJ1-4	TRBD1	.	CASKRDRNNEKLFF	TGTGCCAGCAAGAGGGACAGAAATAATGAAAAACTGTTTTTT
TRBV9	TRBJ2-2	.	once	CASSPRQTNTGELFF	TGTGCCAGCAGCCCCAGACAGACGAACACCGGGGAGCTGTTTTTT
TRBV7-8	TRBJ1-2	.	.	CASSLSAGMGGYTF	TGTGCCAGCAGCTTAAGCGCAGGGATGGGTGGCTACACCTTC
TRBV9	TRBJ1-2	TRBD1	.	CASSVGLLWTGDGYTF	TGTGCCAGCAGCGTAGGGTTATTGTGGACAGGGGACGGCTACACCTTC
TRBV9	TRBJ2-1	.	.	CASSASPSNEQFF	TGTGCCAGCAGCGCAAGCCCTTCCAATGAGCAGTTCTTC
TRBV28	TRBJ1-3	.	.	CASSLVGGSSGNTIYF	TGTGCCAGCAGTTTAGTCGGGGGGAGCTCTGGAAACACCATATATTTT
TRBV4-1	TRBJ1-4	TRBD1	.	CASSQGDRANEKLFF	TGCGCCAGCAGCCAAGGGGACAGAGCTAATGAAAAACTGTTTTTT
TRBV19	TRBJ2-7	TRBD2	.	CASSARGTSGLRYEQYF	TGTGCCAGTAGTGCACGTGGGACTAGCGGGTTACGCTACGAGCAGTACTTC
TRBV7-8	TRBJ2-3	.	.	CASSWDNRPDTQYF	TGTGCCAGCAGCTGGGACAATCGGCCAGATACGCAGTATTTT
TRBV7-2	TRBJ2-7	TRBD1	once	CASGTGQGAGEQYF	TGTGCCAGCGGGACGGGACAGGGGGCGGGTGAGCAGTACTTC
TRBV5-1	TRBJ1-2	.	.	CASSGSPRYGYTF	TGCGCCAGCAGCGGTTCTCCGAGATATGGCTACACCTTC
TRBV4-2	TRBJ1-2	.	.	CASSQEGLNGYTF	TGTGCCAGCAGCCAAGAGGGGCTTAATGGCTACACCTTC
TRBV28	TRBJ1-3	.	many	CASSIPSSGNTIYF	TGTGCCAGCAGCATTCCCAGCTCTGGAAACACCATATATTTT
TRBV20-1	TRBJ2-1	.	once	CSALRGNEQFF	TGCAGTGCTCTGCGGGGTAATGAGCAGTTCTTC
TRBV5-1	TRBJ2-7	.	.	CASSYGQRGGSYEQYF	TGCGCCAGCAGCTACGGACAGCGGGGTGGCTCCTACGAGCAGTACTTC
TRBV30	TRBJ1-2	.	.	CAWRSLAGYTF	TGTGCCTGGAGGTCACTTGCTGGCTACACCTTC
TRBV2	TRBJ1-5	TRBD1	.	CASSDRTGRDQPQHF	TGTGCCAGCAGTGACAGGACAGGGAGGGATCAGCCCCAGCATTTT
TRBV6-4	TRBJ1-2	TRBD1	.	CASRPGQGARGRGYTF	TGTGCCAGCAGACCGGGACAGGGGGCAAGGGGCCGTGGCTACACCTTC
TRBV29-1	TRBJ2-1	.	.	CSAPRGASTNEQFF	TGCAGCGCCCCCAGGGGGGCAAGTACCAATGAGCAGTTCTTC
TRBV9	TRBJ2-1	TRBD1	once	CASSAGTGINEQFF	TGTGCCAGCAGCGCCGGGACAGGGATAAATGAGCAGTTCTTC
TRBV7-3	TRBJ2-1	TRBD2	few	CASSSTGTNYNEQFF	TGTGCCAGCAGTTCAACCGGGACTAACTACAATGAGCAGTTCTTC
TRBV10-3	TRBJ1-3	TRBD1	.	CAISGTRTGGNTIYF	TGTGCCATCAGCGGGACGCGGACAGGGGGAAACACCATATATTTT
TRBV5-1	TRBJ2-1	TRBD1	few	CASRTGTGSMEQFF	TGCGCCAGCAGAACCGGGACAGGGTCGATGGAGCAGTTCTTC
TRBV5-4	TRBJ2-3	TRBD2	.	CASSLGLAGLTDTQYF	TGTGCCAGCAGCTTGGGCCTAGCGGGGCTCACAGATACGCAGTATTTT
TRBV5-8	TRBJ1-5	.	.	CASSLAFQPQHF	TGTGCCAGCAGCTTGGCCTTTCAGCCCCAGCATTTT
TRBV6-6	TRBJ1-1	.	.	CASSYPESNTEAFF	TGTGCCAGCAGTTACCCAGAATCGAACACTGAAGCTTTCTTT
TRBV27	TRBJ2-1	.	.	CASSRRTVSSYNEQFF	TGTGCCAGCAGTCGGCGGACAGTTAGCTCCTACAATGAGCAGTTCTTC
TRBV7-2	TRBJ2-7	TRBD2	.	CASSFGAGVVSYEQYF	TGTGCCAGCAGCTTTGGTGCGGGGGTCGTCTCCTACGAGCAGTACTTC
TRBV12-5	TRBJ1-1	.	.	CASGWGRVSEAFF	TGTGCTAGTGGTTGGGGCAGGGTATCTGAAGCTTTCTTT
TRBV28	TRBJ1-1	.	.	CASSTTRQVTEAFF	TGTGCCAGCAGTACTACACGACAGGTCACTGAAGCTTTCTTT
TRBV5-8	TRBJ1-5	.	once	CASSLAWAGNQPQHF	TGTGCCAGCAGCTTGGCATGGGCTGGCAATCAGCCCCAGCATTTT
TRBV28	TRBJ2-3	TRBD2	.	CASSLYSGGRDTQYF	TGTGCCAGCAGTTTATATAGCGGGGGACGGGATACGCAGTATTTT
TRBV7-2	TRBJ2-7	TRBD2	.	CASSLGLAGDEQYF	TGTGCCAGCAGCCTGGGACTAGCGGGGGATGAGCAGTACTTC